This T cell receptor (beta chain) derives from a study of cytomegalovirus exposure and HLA in healthy donors. Study-level points and caveats: What was likely a sequencing artifact was a cluster of highly shared sequence variants. For cytomegalovirus status, the classifier reportedly gave diagnoses with high specificity and sensitivity.

The germline V gene has CDR1 MGHDK and CDR2 SYGVNS. The CDR3 covers 14 residues. V gave up 6 bases and J gave up 7 bases; unmatched junction bases: 6. Details on this clone: Its antigen is currently unknown.

The PCR was carried out with 60 Vbeta primers and 13 Jbeta primers. The repertoire was sequenced with immunoSEQ multiplex PCR; TCRdb's copy has only in-frame clones and lacks some. The data hold some 110,000 clones, with 70% observed a single time. Input material: PBMCs. This receptor was obtained from a man between 25 and 39 years old in good health and CMV-seropositive. The gene calls are TRBV25-1 and TRBJ1-5; 10 nucleotides align to TRBD1. In DNA, the CDR3 is TGTGCCAGCAGCCCGAGGACAGGGGGGCAGCCCCAGCATTTT. It is translated as CASSPRTGGQPQHF.